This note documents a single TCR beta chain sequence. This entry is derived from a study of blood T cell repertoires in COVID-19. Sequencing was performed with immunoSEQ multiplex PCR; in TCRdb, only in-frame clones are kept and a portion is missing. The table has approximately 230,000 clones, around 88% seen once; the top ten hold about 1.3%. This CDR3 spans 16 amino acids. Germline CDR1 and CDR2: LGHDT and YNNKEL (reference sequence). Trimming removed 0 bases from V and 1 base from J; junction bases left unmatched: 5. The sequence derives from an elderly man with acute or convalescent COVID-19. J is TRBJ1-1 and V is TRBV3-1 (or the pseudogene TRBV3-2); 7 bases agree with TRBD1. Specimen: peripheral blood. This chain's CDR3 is CASSQEDRRWNTEAFF. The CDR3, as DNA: TGTGCCAGCAGCCAAGAGGACAGGCGCTGGAACACTGAAGCTTTCTTT.